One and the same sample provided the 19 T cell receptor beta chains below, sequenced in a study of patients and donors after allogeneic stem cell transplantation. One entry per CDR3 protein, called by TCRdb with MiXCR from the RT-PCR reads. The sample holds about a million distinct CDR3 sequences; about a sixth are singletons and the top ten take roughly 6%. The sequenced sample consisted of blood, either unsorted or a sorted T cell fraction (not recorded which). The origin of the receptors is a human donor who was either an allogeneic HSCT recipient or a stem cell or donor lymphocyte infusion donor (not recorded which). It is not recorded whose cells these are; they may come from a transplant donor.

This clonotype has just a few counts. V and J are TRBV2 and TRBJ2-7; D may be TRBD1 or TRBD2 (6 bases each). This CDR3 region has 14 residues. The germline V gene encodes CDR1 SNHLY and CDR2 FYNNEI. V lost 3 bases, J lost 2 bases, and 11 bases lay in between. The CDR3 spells CASSDGGKTYEQYF. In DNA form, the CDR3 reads TGTGCCAGCAGTGACGGGGGCAAGACCTACGAGCAGTACTTC.

CDR3 region: CASSGQRHQPQHF. The CDR3 DNA is TGTGCCAGCAGTGGACAGAGACATCAGCCCCAGCATTTT. The chain has TRBV12-3 or TRBV12-4 and TRBJ1-5, with D perhaps matching TRBD1 (6 bases). This CDR3 contains 13 residues. Trimming took 5 bases from V and 5 from J, leaving 10 bases between them.

For the CDR3, the DNA is TGTGCCAGCAGCTTAGCCTCTAGCGGGAAATACGAGCAGTACTTC. It specifies CASSLASSGKYEQYF. The V gene is TRBV7-6, the J gene TRBJ2-7, with 9 positions matching TRBD2. This CDR3 comprises 15 residues. Germline V gene sequence: CDR1 SGHVS, CDR2 FNYEAQ. Trimming removed 0 bases from V and 4 bases from J; junction bases left unmatched: 4.

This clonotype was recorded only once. The CDR3 sequence is CASSLGSYNGGETQYF. The CDR3 coding sequence is TGTGCCAGCAGCTTGGGGTCGTATAATGGGGGAGAGACCCAGTACTTC. The chain is built from TRBV5-8 and TRBJ2-5, with D possibly being TRBD1 or TRBD2 (5 bases each). The CDR3 length is 16 residues. Per the germline V gene, CDR1 is SGHTS and CDR2 is YDEGEE. V dropped 0 bases and J dropped 4 bases, with 16 bases sitting between them.

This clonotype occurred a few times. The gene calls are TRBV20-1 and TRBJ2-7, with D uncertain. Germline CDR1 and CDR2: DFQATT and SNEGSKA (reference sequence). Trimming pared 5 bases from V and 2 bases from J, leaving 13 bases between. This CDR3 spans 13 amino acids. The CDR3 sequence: CSAWSRDTYEQYF. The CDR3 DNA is TGCAGTGCTTGGAGTCGCGACACCTACGAGCAGTACTTC.

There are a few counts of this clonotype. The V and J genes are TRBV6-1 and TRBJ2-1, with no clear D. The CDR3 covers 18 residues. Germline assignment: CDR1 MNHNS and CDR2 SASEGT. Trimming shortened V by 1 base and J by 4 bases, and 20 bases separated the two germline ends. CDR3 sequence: CASSEVGPPVSPYNEQFF. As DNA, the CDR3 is TGTGCCAGCAGTGAAGTAGGACCGCCGGTTAGTCCATACAATGAGCAGTTCTTC.

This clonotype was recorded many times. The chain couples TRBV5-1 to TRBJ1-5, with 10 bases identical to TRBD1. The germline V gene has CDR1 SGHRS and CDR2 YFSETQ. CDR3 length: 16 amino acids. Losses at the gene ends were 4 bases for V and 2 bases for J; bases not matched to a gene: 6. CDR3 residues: CASSRGQGKGNQPQHF. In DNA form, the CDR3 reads TGCGCCAGCAGCCGGGGACAGGGGAAGGGCAATCAGCCCCAGCATTTT.

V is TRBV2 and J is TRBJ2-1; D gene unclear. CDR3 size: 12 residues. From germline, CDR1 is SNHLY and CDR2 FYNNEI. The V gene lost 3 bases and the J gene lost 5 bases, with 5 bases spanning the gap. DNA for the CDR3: TGTGCCAGCAGTGATCTCAACAATGAGCAGTTCTTC. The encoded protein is CASSDLNNEQFF.

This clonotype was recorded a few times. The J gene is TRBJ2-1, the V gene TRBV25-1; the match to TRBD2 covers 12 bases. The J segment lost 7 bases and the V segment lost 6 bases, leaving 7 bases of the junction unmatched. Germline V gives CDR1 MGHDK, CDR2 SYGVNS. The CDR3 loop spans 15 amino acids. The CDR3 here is CASRVTSGGSNEQFF. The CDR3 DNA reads TGTGCCAGCAGGGTAACTAGCGGGGGGTCTAATGAGCAGTTCTTC.

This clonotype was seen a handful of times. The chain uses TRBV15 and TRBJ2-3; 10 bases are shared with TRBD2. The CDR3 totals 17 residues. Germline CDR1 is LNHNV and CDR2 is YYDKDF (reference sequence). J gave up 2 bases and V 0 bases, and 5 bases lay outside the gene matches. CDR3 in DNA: TGTGCCACCAGCAGAGATTGGGGGACTAGCGACACAGATACGCAGTATTTT. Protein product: CATSRDWGTSDTDTQYF.

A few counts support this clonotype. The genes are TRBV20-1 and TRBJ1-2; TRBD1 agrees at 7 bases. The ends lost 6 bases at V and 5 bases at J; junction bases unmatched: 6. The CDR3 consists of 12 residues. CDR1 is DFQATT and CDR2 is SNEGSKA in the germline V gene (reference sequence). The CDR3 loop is CSARDRTYGYTF. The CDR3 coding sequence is TGCAGTGCGAGGGACAGAACATATGGCTACACCTTC.

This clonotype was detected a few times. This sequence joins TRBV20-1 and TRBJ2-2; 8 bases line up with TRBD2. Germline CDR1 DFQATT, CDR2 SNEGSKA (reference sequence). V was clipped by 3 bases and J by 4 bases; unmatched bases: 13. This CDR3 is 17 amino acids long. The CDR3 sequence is CSARKREKRGGTGELFF. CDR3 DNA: TGCAGTGCTAGGAAGCGGGAGAAACGTGGTGGCACCGGGGAGCTGTTTTTT.

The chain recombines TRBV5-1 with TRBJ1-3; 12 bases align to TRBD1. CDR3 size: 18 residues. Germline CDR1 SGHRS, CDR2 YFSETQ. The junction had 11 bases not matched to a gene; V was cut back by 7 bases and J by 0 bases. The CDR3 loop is CASCSGTGGQISGNTIYF. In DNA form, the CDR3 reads TGCGCCAGCTGCTCCGGGACAGGGGGCCAAATCTCTGGAAACACCATATATTTT.

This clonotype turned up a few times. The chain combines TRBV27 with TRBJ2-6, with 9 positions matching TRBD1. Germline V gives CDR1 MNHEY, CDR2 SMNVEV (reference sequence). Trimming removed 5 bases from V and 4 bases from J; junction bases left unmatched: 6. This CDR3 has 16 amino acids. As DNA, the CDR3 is TGTGCCAGCAGTCTTTGGACAGGGGCCGGGGCCAACGTCCTGACTTTC. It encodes CASSLWTGAGANVLTF.

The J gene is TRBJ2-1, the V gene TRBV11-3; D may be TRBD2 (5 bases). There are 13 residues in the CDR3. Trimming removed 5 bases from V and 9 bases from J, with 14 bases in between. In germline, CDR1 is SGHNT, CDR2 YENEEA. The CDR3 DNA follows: TGTGCCAGCAGCCTCTTACTGGAGGTTGAGCAGTTCTTC. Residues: CASSLLLEVEQFF.

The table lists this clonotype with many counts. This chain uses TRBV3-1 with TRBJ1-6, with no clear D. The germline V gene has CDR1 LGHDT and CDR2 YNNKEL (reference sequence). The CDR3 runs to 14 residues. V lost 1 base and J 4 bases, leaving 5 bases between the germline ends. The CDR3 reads CASSQVLYNSPLHF. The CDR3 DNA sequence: TGTGCCAGCAGCCAAGTCCTGTATAATTCACCCCTCCACTTT.

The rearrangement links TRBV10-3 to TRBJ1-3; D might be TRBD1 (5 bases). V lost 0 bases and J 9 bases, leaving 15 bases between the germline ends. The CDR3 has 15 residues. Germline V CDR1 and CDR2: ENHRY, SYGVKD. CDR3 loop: CAISESGASFGTIYF. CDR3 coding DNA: TGTGCCATCAGTGAGTCAGGGGCCAGCTTCGGCACCATATATTTT.

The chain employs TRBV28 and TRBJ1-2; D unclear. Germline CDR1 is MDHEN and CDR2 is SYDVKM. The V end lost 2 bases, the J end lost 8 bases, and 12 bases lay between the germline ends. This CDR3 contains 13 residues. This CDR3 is CASSLRTPRGYTF. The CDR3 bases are TGTGCCAGCAGTTTACGGACGCCCCGCGGCTACACCTTC.

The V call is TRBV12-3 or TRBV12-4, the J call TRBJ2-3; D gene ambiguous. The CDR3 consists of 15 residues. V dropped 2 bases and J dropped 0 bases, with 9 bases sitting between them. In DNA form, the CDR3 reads TGTGCCAGCAGTTTAAGGCTGCCAAGCACAGATACGCAGTATTTT. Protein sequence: CASSLRLPSTDTQYF.